This entry lists 2 T cell receptor beta chains sequenced from one sample in a study of blood T cell repertoires in COVID-19. Profiling relied on immunoSEQ multiplex PCR, and the TCRdb table lists in-frame clones only, not all of them. This sample has some 100,000 clones; 87% occur once, and the top ten carry 7.7%. Source material: peripheral blood. These receptors all stem from a human donor in a cohort sampled during active COVID-19.

The rearrangement uses TRBV11-2 and TRBJ2-7, with TRBD2 identical over 14 bases. Germline V gene sequence: CDR1 SGHAT, CDR2 FQNNGV. The CDR3 has 18 residues. V was pared by 1 base and J by 2 bases, with 7 bases of the junction left unmatched. CDR3 coding DNA: TGTGCCAGCAGCTTAGGGATGGGACTAGCGGGGGCCCCCTACGAGCAGTACTTC. Residues: CASSLGMGLAGAPYEQYF.

This clone occurred once. The chain joins TRBV6-5 to TRBJ1-2; no clear D gene. The germline gives CDR1 MNHEY, CDR2 SVGAGI. CDR3 length equals 13 residues. The V end lost 6 bases, the J end lost 2 bases, and 10 bases lay between the germline ends. The DNA for the CDR3 is TGTGCCAGCAGAAAGGTACAGAACTATGGCTACACCTTC. Amino acid sequence: CASRKVQNYGYTF.